Following are 24 T cell receptor beta chains from one sample sequenced in a study of blood T cell repertoires in COVID-19. Libraries were prepared by immunoSEQ multiplex PCR; TCRdb keeps only in-frame clonotypes and omits some of them. The sample holds about 180,000 clones, 85% seen once. The specimen sequenced was peripheral blood. Receptor source: a person aged 70 to 79 with COVID-19, enrolled during active disease.

The chain has TRBV15 and TRBJ1-5; D remains ambiguous. Germline lookup yields CDR1 LNHNV and CDR2 YYDKDF (reference sequence). Trimming shortened V by 11 bases and J by 4 bases, and 18 bases separated the two germline ends. CDR3 length equals 14 residues. CDR3: CADREALGNQPQHF. The CDR3, as DNA: TGTGCCGACCGGGAGGCTCTTGGGAATCAGCCCCAGCATTTT.

The chain has TRBV19 and TRBJ1-2, with D unclear. Germline CDR1 reads LNHDA; CDR2 reads SQIVND (reference sequence). Between the trimmed V and J ends, which lost 7 bases and 0 bases, there was a span of 6 bases. The CDR3 has 12 amino acids. The CDR3 nucleotides are TGTGCCAGTACAACAACTAACTATGGCTACACCTTC. Encoded protein: CASTTTNYGYTF. The full variable domain, with the rest looked up from reference TRBV19 and TRBJ1-2, is DGGITQSPKYLFRKEGQNVTLSCEQNLNHDAMYWYRQDPGQGLRLIYYSQIVNDFQKGDIAEGYSVSREKKESFPLTVTSAQKNPTAFYLCASTTTNYGYTFGSGTRLTVV.

The chain has TRBV10-3 and TRBJ2-3, with D possibly being TRBD2 (5 bases). Germline CDR1 reads ENHRY; CDR2 reads SYGVKD. CDR3 size: 12 residues. CDR3 DNA sequence: TGTGCAACACTAGTGGCATCAGATACGCAGTATTTT. It encodes CATLVASDTQYF.

This clone appeared a single time. This sequence joins TRBV14 and TRBJ2-7, with D possibly being TRBD1 (6 bases). Germline-derived CDR1 and CDR2 are SGHDN and FVKESK. The CDR3 extends over 16 amino acids. Trimming left V 2 bases short and J 5 bases short, with 19 bases between. In DNA, the CDR3 is TGTGCCAGCAGCCAACCTCTACGGACAGCATTGAACGAGCAGTACTTC. This encodes CASSQPLRTALNEQYF.

Only one count was recorded for this clone. This sequence joins TRBV13 and TRBJ1-4; unclear D gene. The germline V gene encodes CDR1 PRHDT and CDR2 FYEKMQ (reference sequence). V lost 4 bases to trimming and J lost 10 bases, with 16 bases between them. The CDR3 totals 14 residues. This CDR3 reads CASSSRTGYRKLFF. The CDR3 nucleotides are TGTGCCAGCAGCTCCCGGACTGGGTACCGAAAACTGTTTTTT.

This clone was counted between two and nine times. The rearrangement joins TRBV5-4 to TRBJ1-3; 8 bases are shared with TRBD1. V trimming: 4 bases; J trimming: 2 bases; junction bases outside the gene matches: 2. Germline lookup yields CDR1 SGHNT and CDR2 YYREEE (reference sequence). CDR3 length: 14 amino acids. CDR3 DNA: TGTGCCAGCAGCCAGGACAGGGCTGGAAACACCATATATTTT. Its translation: CASSQDRAGNTIYF.

V gene TRBV27 combines with J gene TRBJ1-6; TRBD1 might be the D (5 bases). The CDR3 consists of 15 residues. Trimming took 3 bases from V and 10 from J, leaving 16 bases between them. Germline loops: CDR1 MNHEY, CDR2 SMNVEV (reference sequence). The CDR3: CASSLTGPGPSPLHF. CDR3 DNA: TGTGCCAGCAGTTTGACCGGACCAGGGCCCTCACCCCTCCACTTT.

The V call is TRBV19, the J call TRBJ1-1; TRBD1 matches at 8 bases. CDR1 LNHDA and CDR2 SQIVND come from the germline V gene (reference sequence). J was trimmed by 3 bases and V by 5 bases; bases with no gene match: 5. The CDR3 loop spans 14 amino acids. Here the CDR3 DNA reads TGTGCCAGTAGTCCGACAGGGGAGGACACTGAAGCTTTCTTT. Protein: CASSPTGEDTEAFF. The full variable domain, its missing parts supplied by reference TRBV19 and TRBJ1-1, is DGGITQSPKYLFRKEGQNVTLSCEQNLNHDAMYWYRQDPGQGLRLIYYSQIVNDFQKGDIAEGYSVSREKKESFPLTVTSAQKNPTAFYLCASSPTGEDTEAFFGQGTRLTVV.

J is TRBJ1-4 and V is TRBV10-3; no firm D call. Trimming left V 9 bases short and J 0 bases short, with 8 bases between. CDR1 ENHRY and CDR2 SYGVKD come from the germline V gene. The CDR3 has 13 amino acids. The DNA of the CDR3 is TGTGCCATTGGGCATCCAACTAATGAAAAACTGTTTTTT. Translating gives CAIGHPTNEKLFF.

The V call is TRBV29-1, the J call TRBJ1-4; D remains ambiguous. CDR1 SQVTM and CDR2 ANQGSEA come from the germline V gene. Trimming left V 6 bases short and J 0 bases short, with 5 bases between. CDR3 length equals 12 residues. The CDR3 coding sequence is TGCAGCGTCGGGGCAACTAATGAAAAACTGTTTTTT. Its translation: CSVGATNEKLFF.

The chain employs TRBV5-1 and TRBJ2-6; no clear D. V gave up 6 bases and J gave up 0 bases, with 7 bases separating them. This CDR3 region has 14 residues. Germline V CDR1 and CDR2: SGHRS, YFSETQ. CDR3 in amino acids: CASTPSSGANVLTF. In DNA, the CDR3 is TGCGCCAGCACCCCGAGCTCTGGGGCCAACGTCCTGACTTTC. Full variable domain (rest looked up from reference TRBV5-1 and TRBJ2-6): KAGVTQTPRYLIKTRGQQVTLSCSPISGHRSVSWYQQTPGQGLQFLFEYFSETQRNKGNFPGRFSGRQFSNSRSEMNVSTLELGDSALYLCASTPSSGANVLTFGAGSRLTVL.

J is TRBJ2-3 and V is TRBV18; 12 bases align to TRBD2. Trimming cost V 4 bases and J 7 bases; bases outside gene matches: 6. Germline CDR1 is KGHSH and CDR2 is LQKENI. The CDR3 sequence is 15 residues long. The CDR3: CASSLSSGRGHTQYF. The CDR3 region has the DNA TGTGCCAGCTCACTTTCTAGCGGGAGGGGACATACGCAGTATTTT.

The gene calls are TRBV24-1 and TRBJ1-4; D uncertain. The CDR3 loop spans 14 amino acids. Trimming left V 9 bases short and J 3 bases short, with 13 bases between. Germline V gene lookup returns CDR1 KGHDR and CDR2 SFDVKD. CDR3 bases: TGTGCCACCGGTAGCGGGAGGTCTAATGAAAAACTGTTTTTT. It specifies CATGSGRSNEKLFF.

V is TRBV2 and J is TRBJ1-1; TRBD1 agrees at 10 bases. Per germline, CDR1 SNHLY and CDR2 FYNNEI. The CDR3 covers 15 residues. J gave up 3 bases and V 6 bases, and 7 bases lay outside the gene matches. The CDR3 sequence: CASSVIGTGDTEAFF. The CDR3 DNA reads as TGTGCCAGCAGCGTTATTGGGACAGGGGACACTGAAGCTTTCTTT.

This chain joins TRBV2 and TRBJ2-7; the match to TRBD1 covers 7 bases. Losses at the gene ends were 7 bases for V and 4 bases for J; bases not matched to a gene: 10. The CDR3 is 14 residues long. The germline CDR1 and CDR2 sequences are SNHLY and FYNNEI. CDR3 nucleotide sequence: TGTGCCAGCAAATCGGGACAGCCGCTTTACGAGCAGTACTTC. This translates into CASKSGQPLYEQYF.

This chain uses TRBV7-2 with TRBJ2-3; 10 nucleotides align to TRBD2. V was pared by 5 bases and J by 1 base, with 9 bases of the junction left unmatched. Germline V gene data show CDR1 as SGHTA and CDR2 as FQGNSA. This CDR3 contains 17 residues. This CDR3 reads CASSDLGLAGGTDTQYF. For the CDR3, the DNA is TGTGCCAGCAGCGACCTTGGTCTAGCGGGGGGCACAGATACGCAGTATTTT.

The rearrangement links TRBV6-1 to TRBJ1-5, with D maybe TRBD1 (6 bases). Germline V CDR1 and CDR2: MNHNS, SASEGT. The CDR3 totals 16 residues. V lost 4 bases and J 5 bases, leaving 18 bases between the germline ends. The CDR3, as DNA: TGTGCCAGCAGTGCGACACCTCAGGGGAATTATCAGCCCCAGCATTTT. This translates into CASSATPQGNYQPQHF.

The chain combines TRBV5-1 with TRBJ1-5, with D uncertain. Germline V gene lookup returns CDR1 SGHRS and CDR2 YFSETQ. V dropped 0 bases and J dropped 5 bases, with 6 bases sitting between them. The CDR3 is 13 residues long. This CDR3 is CASSLAADQPQHF. DNA of the CDR3: TGCGCCAGCAGCTTGGCCGCGGATCAGCCCCAGCATTTT. The entire variable domain, with the rest obtained from reference TRBV5-1 and TRBJ1-5, is as follows: KAGVTQTPRYLIKTRGQQVTLSCSPISGHRSVSWYQQTPGQGLQFLFEYFSETQRNKGNFPGRFSGRQFSNSRSEMNVSTLELGDSALYLCASSLAADQPQHFGDGTRLSIL.

This chain joins TRBV5-6 and TRBJ2-1; D may be TRBD2 (6 bases). The V end lost 6 bases, the J end lost 1 base, and 23 bases lay between the germline ends. CDR3 length: 18 residues. CDR1 and CDR2 from the germline V gene are SGHDT and YYEEEE. CDR3 residues: CASNPWRGGPASYNEQFF. The CDR3, as DNA: TGTGCCAGCAACCCCTGGCGGGGTGGACCCGCATCCTACAATGAGCAGTTCTTC.

The V gene is TRBV18, the J gene TRBJ2-6; TRBD1 matches 9 bases. Unmatched junction bases numbered 3, after V lost 3 bases and J lost 0 bases. The CDR3 spans 17 residues. Per germline, CDR1 KGHSH and CDR2 LQKENI. CDR3 amino acids: CASSPDRGPSGANVLTF. The CDR3, as DNA: TGTGCCAGCTCACCGGACAGGGGCCCCTCTGGGGCCAACGTCCTGACTTTC.

The chain uses TRBV7-2 and TRBJ1-5; D is possibly TRBD1 (6 bases). The CDR3 runs 15 residues. Trimming removed 3 bases at V and 0 bases at J, with 9 bases between. The V gene's germline CDR1 is SGHTA and CDR2 FQGNSA. CDR3 in amino acids: CASSFKGGSNQPQHF. CDR3 in DNA: TGTGCCAGCAGCTTTAAAGGGGGTAGCAATCAGCCCCAGCATTTT.

V is TRBV29-1 and J is TRBJ2-5; 8 nucleotides agree with TRBD2. Germline V gene sequence: CDR1 SQVTM, CDR2 ANQGSEA. The CDR3 is 14 amino acids. Trimming removed 4 bases from V and 6 bases from J; junction bases left unmatched: 10. CDR3 coding DNA: TGCAGCGTTGCGGTCAGCGGGAGTATAAAGACCCAGTACTTC. Its translation is CSVAVSGSIKTQYF.

This clone was counted only a few times. V is TRBV9 and J is TRBJ1-2; the D is unclear. Between the trimmed V and J ends, which lost 3 bases and 7 bases, there was a span of 16 bases. The CDR3 covers 14 residues. Germline loops: CDR1 SGDLS, CDR2 YYNGEE. CDR3: CASSALPPVGGYTF. CDR3 nucleotide sequence: TGTGCCAGCAGCGCGCTACCCCCGGTCGGTGGCTACACCTTC.

This clone appeared once. The chain recombines TRBV28 with TRBJ1-5, with 9 positions matching TRBD1. The CDR3 extends over 15 amino acids. Per germline, CDR1 MDHEN and CDR2 SYDVKM. The V gene end was trimmed by 6 bases and the J gene end by 2 bases; junction bases not matched to a gene: 5. In DNA form, the CDR3 reads TGTGCCAGCAGACCCGGGGACAGGGGCAATCAGCCCCAGCATTTT. Translation gives CASRPGDRGNQPQHF.